Sequencing of this TCR beta chain was carried out in a study of graft-versus-host responses after intestinal transplantation. Study summary: Anti-thymocyte globulin served as induction for all recipients, who then took tacrolimus and steroids for about three years. Findings and caveats of the study: The recipient marrow held GvH clones, and some of them showed up first in ileum or blood. When patients had graft-donor T cell macrochimerism, their allografts held high graft-versus-host to host-versus-graft clonal ratios.

A word on this clone: Its specificity is not known.

CDR3 length: 13 residues. V was pared by 3 bases and J by 8 bases, with 2 bases of the junction left unmatched. Germline V gives CDR1 SGHNT, CDR2 YYREEE (reference sequence). The assay was immunoSEQ multiplex PCR, and TCRdb's table has in-frame clones only and misses some. Found here are some 96,000 clones, around nine tenths of them singletons; the top ten hold around 16%. The sample was PBMCs, taken about 450 days after intestinal transplant. The chain links TRBV5-4 to TRBJ2-1; 10 bases are a match to TRBD2. This TCR derives from a human patient who received an intestinal transplant, so some T cells may come from the graft donor. CDR3: CASSWTSGDEQFF. CDR3 nucleotides: TGTGCCAGCAGCTGGACTAGCGGCGATGAGCAGTTCTTC.